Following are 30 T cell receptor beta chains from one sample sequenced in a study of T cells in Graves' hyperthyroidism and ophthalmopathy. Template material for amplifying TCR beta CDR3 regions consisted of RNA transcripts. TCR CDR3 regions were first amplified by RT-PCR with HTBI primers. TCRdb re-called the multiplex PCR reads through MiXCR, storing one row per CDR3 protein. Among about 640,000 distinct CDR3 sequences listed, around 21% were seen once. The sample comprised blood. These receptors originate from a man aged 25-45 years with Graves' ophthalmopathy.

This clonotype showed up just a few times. DNA for the CDR3: TGTGCCAGTAGTATTTCTGTTGGTAGGGTTGATCAGCCCCAGCATTTT. Translation gives CASSISVGRVDQPQHF. The V gene is TRBV19, the J gene TRBJ1-5; D uncertain. CDR1 is LNHDA, CDR2 SQIVND, per germline (reference sequence). The V end lost 3 bases, the J end lost 5 bases, and 17 bases lay between the germline ends. This CDR3 has 16 amino acids.

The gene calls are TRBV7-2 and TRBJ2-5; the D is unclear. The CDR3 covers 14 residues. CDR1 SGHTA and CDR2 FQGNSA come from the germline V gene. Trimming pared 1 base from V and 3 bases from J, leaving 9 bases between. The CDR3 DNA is TGTGCCAGCAGCTTAGGGCTAGTTAAAGAGACCCAGTACTTC. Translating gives CASSLGLVKETQYF. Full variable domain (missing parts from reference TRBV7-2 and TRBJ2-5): GAGVSQSPSNKVTEKGKDVELRCDPISGHTALYWYRQSLGQGLEFLIYFQGNSAPDKSGLPSDRFSAERTGGSVSTLTIQRTQQEDSAVYLCASSLGLVKETQYFGPGTRLLVL.

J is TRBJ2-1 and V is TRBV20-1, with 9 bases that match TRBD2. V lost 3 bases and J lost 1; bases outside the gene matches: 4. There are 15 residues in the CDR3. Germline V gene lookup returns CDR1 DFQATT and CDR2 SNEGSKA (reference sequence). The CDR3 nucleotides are TGCAGTGCTAGTCTAGCGGGACCTTCCTACAATGAGCAGTTCTTC. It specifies CSASLAGPSYNEQFF.

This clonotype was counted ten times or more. CDR3 loop: CSVGVGKGYEQYF. The CDR3 nucleotides read TGCAGCGTTGGGGTCGGGAAAGGGTACGAGCAGTACTTC. The V gene is TRBV29-1, the J gene TRBJ2-7; D might be TRBD2 (5 bases). Germline CDR1 is SQVTM and CDR2 is ANQGSEA. The CDR3 is made up of 13 amino acids. V was shortened by 4 bases and J by 4 bases, with 14 bases between the two germline ends.

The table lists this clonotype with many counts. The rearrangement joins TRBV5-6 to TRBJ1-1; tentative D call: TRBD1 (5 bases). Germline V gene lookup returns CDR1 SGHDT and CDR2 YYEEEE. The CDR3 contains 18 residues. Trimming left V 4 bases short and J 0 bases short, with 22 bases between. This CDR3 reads CASSGPAGLTAMNTEAFF. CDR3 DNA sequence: TGTGCCAGCAGCGGGCCGGCAGGGTTAACGGCTATGAACACTGAAGCTTTCTTT.

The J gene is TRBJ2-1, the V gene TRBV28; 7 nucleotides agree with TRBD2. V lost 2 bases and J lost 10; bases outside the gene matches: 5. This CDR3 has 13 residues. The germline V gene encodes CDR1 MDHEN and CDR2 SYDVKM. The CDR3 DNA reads TGTGCCAGCAGTTTAGAGGGACTAAGCGAGCAGTTCTTC. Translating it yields CASSLEGLSEQFF.

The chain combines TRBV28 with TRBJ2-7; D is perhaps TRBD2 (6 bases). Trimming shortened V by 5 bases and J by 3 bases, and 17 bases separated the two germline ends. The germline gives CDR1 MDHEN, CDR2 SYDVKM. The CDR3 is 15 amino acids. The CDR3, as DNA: TGTGCCAGCAGTCCATCGCGGGGTTCGGTCTACGAGCAGTACTTC. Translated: CASSPSRGSVYEQYF.

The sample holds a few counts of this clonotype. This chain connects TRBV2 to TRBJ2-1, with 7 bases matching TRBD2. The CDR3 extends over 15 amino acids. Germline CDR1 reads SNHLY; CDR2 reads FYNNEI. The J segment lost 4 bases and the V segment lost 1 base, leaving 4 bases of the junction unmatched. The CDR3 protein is CASSEGREQYNEQFF. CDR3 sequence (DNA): TGTGCCAGCAGTGAAGGGCGGGAGCAATACAATGAGCAGTTCTTC.

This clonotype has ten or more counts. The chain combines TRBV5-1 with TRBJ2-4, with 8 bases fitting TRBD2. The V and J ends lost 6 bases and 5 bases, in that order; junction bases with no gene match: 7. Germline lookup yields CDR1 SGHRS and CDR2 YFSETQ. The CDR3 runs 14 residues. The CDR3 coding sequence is TGCGCCAGCAAATTGGCGGGGGGCCAAAACATTCAGTACTTC. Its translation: CASKLAGGQNIQYF.

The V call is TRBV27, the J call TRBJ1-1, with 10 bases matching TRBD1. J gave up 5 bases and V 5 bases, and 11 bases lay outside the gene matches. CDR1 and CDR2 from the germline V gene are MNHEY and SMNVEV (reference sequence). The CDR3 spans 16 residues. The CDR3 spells CASSMRQGARYTEAFF. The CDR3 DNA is TGTGCCAGCAGTATGAGACAGGGGGCGCGATATACTGAAGCTTTCTTT.

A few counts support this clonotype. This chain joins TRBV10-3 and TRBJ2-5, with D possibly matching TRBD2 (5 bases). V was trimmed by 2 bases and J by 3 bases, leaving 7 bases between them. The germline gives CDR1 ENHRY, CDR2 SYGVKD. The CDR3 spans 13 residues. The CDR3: CAISETREETQYF. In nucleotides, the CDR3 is TGTGCCATCAGTGAGACTAGGGAAGAGACCCAGTACTTC.

The CDR3 nucleotides read TGTGCCAGCAGCTTAGCTCGGGTCCTACAAGTGCAGCAGTTCTTC. The encoded protein is CASSLARVLQVQQFF. The V and J genes are TRBV11-2 and TRBJ2-1, with D unresolved. The CDR3 totals 15 residues. V gave up 1 base and J gave up 11 bases, with 18 bases separating them. Germline lookup yields CDR1 SGHAT and CDR2 FQNNGV.

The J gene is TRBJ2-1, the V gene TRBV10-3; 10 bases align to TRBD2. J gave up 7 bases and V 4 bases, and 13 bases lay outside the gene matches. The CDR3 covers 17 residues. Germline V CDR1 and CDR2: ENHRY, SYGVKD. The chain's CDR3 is CAISGYLSGRAVNEQFF. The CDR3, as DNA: TGTGCCATCAGTGGTTATCTGAGCGGGAGGGCAGTTAATGAGCAGTTCTTC.

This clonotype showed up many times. The CDR3 DNA reads TGTGCCAGCAGACCCGGGACTAGCGCCAACACCGGGGAGCTGTTTTTT. It yields the protein CASRPGTSANTGELFF. This sequence joins TRBV7-8 and TRBJ2-2; 10 bases map to TRBD2. The CDR3 has 16 amino acids. Germline V gives CDR1 SGHVS, CDR2 FQNEAQ. V dropped 6 bases and J dropped 2; count of bases not matched to a gene: 6. Supplemented by reference TRBV7-8 and TRBJ2-2, the full variable domain reads GAGVSQSPRYKVAKRGQDVALRCDPISGHVSLFWYQQALGQGPEFLTYFQNEAQLDKSGLPSDRFFAERPEGSVSTLKIQRTQQEDSAVYLCASRPGTSANTGELFFGEGSRLTVL.

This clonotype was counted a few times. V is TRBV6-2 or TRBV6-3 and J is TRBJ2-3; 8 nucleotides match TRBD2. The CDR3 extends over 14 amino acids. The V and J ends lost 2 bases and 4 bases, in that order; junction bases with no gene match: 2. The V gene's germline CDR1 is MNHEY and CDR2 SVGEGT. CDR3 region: CASSYSGSSDTQYF. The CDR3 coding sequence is TGTGCCAGCAGTTACAGCGGGAGCTCAGATACGCAGTATTTT.

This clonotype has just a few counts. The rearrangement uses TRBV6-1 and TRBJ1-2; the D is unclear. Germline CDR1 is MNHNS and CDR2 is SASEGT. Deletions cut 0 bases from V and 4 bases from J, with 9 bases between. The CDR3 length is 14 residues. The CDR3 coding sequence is TGTGCCAGCAGTGAAGCGACCGGCATCTATGGCTACACCTTC. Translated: CASSEATGIYGYTF.

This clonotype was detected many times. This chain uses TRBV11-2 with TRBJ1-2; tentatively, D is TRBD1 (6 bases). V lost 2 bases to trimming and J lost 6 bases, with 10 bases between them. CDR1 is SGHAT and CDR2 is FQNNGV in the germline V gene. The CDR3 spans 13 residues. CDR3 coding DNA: TGTGCCAGCAGCTTAAAACAGGGCCATGGCTACACCTTC. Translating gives CASSLKQGHGYTF.

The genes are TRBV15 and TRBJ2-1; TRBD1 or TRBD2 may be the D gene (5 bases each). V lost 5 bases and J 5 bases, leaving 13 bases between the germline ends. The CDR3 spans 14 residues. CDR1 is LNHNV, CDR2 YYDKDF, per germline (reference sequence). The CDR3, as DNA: TGTGCCACCAGCCCCCGGGACCTCGACAATGAGCAGTTCTTC. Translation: CATSPRDLDNEQFF.

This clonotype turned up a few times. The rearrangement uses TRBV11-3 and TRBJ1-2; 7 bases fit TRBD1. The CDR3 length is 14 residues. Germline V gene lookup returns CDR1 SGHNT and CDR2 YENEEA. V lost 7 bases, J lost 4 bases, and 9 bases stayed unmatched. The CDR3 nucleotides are TGTGCCAGCACCCGGGGGGACAGCTCCTATGGCTACACCTTC. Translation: CASTRGDSSYGYTF.

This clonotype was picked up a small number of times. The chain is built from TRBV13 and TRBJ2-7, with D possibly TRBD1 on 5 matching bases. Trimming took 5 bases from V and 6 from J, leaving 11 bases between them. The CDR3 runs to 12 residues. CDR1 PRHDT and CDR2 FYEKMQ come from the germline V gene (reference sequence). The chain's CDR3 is CASSRSRAEQYF. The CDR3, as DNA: TGTGCCAGCAGCCGGAGCAGGGCCGAGCAGTACTTC. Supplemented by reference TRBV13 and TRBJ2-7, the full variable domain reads AAGVIQSPRHLIKEKRETATLKCYPIPRHDTVYWYQQGPGQDPQFLISFYEKMQSDKGSIPDRFSAQQFSDYHSELNMSSLELGDSALYFCASSRSRAEQYFGPGTRLTVT.

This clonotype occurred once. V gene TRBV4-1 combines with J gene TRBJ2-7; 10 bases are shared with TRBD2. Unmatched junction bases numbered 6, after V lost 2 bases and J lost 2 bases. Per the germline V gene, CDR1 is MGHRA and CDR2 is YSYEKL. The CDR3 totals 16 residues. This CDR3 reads CASSQFILAGAYEQYF. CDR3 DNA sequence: TGCGCCAGCAGCCAATTTATCCTAGCGGGGGCCTACGAGCAGTACTTC.

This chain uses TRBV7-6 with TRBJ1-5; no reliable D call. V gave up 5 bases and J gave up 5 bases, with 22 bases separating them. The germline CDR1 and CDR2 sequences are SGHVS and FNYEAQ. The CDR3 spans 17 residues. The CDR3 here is CASSLARAEGLDQPQHF. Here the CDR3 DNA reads TGTGCCAGCAGCCTGGCGAGGGCCGAGGGTCTTGATCAGCCCCAGCATTTT. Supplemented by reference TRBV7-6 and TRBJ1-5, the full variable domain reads GAGVSQSPRYKVTKRGQDVALRCDPISGHVSLYWYRQALGQGPEFLTYFNYEAQQDKSGLPNDRFSAERPEGSISTLTIQRTEQRDSAMYRCASSLARAEGLDQPQHFGDGTRLSIL.

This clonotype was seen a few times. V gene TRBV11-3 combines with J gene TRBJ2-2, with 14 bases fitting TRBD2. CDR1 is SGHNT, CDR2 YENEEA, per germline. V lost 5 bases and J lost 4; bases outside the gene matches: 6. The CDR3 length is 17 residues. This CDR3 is CASSPGTSGSITGELFF. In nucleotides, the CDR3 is TGTGCCAGCAGCCCTGGGACTAGCGGGAGTATCACCGGGGAGCTGTTTTTT.

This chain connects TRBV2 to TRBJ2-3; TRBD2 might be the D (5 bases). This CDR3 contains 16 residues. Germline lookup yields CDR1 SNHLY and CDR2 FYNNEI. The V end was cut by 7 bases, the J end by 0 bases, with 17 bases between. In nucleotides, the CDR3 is TGTGCCAGCACGGCTGGGATACGGGATAGCACAGATACGCAGTATTTT. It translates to CASTAGIRDSTDTQYF. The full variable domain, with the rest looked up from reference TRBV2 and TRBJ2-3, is EPEVTQTPSHQVTQMGQEVILRCVPISNHLYFYWYRQILGQKVEFLVSFYNNEISEKSEIFDDQFSVERPDGSNFTLKIRSTKLEDSAMYFCASTAGIRDSTDTQYFGPGTRLTVL.

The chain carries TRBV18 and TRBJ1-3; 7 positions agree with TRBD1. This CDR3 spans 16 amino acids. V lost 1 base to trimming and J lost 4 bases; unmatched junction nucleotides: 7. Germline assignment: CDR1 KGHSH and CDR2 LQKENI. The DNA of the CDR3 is TGTGCCAGCTCACCACTCCCTCTGGGACAGGGAAACACCATATATTTT. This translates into CASSPLPLGQGNTIYF.

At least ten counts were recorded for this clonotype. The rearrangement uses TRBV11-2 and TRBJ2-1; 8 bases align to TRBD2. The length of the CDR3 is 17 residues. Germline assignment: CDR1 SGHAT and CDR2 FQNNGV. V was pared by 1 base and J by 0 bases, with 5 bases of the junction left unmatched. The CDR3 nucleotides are TGTGCCAGCAGCTTAGTTGCTAGCGGGCTCTCCTACAATGAGCAGTTCTTC. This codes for CASSLVASGLSYNEQFF. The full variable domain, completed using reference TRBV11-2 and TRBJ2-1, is EAGVAQSPRYKIIEKRQSVAFWCNPISGHATLYWYQQILGQGPKLLIQFQNNGVVDDSQLPKDRFSAERLKGVDSTLKIQPAKLEDSAVYLCASSLVASGLSYNEQFFGPGTRLTVL.

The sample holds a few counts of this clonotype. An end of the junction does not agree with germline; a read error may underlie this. DNA of the CDR3: TGTGCCAGCAGTTTAGGGGTCAGGGGGAGTGAGCAGTACTTC. This codes for CASSLGVRGSEQYF. The V gene is TRBV7-9, the J gene TRBJ2-7; 7 bases line up with TRBD1. The germline V gene has CDR1 SEHNR and CDR2 FQNEAQ (reference sequence). The CDR3 totals 14 residues.

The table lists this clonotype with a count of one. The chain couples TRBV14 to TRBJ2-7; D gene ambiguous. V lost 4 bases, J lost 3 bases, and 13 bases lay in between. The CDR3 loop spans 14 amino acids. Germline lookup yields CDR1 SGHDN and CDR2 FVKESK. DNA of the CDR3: TGTGCCAGCAGCCCGGCAGGAGTGAACTACGAGCAGTACTTC. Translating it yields CASSPAGVNYEQYF.

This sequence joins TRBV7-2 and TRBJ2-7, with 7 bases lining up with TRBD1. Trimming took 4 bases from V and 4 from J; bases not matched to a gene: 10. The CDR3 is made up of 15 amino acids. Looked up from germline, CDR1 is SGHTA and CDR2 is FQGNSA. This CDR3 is CASSSRTGLGYEQYF. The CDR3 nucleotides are TGTGCCAGCAGCTCGAGGACAGGTCTGGGGTACGAGCAGTACTTC.

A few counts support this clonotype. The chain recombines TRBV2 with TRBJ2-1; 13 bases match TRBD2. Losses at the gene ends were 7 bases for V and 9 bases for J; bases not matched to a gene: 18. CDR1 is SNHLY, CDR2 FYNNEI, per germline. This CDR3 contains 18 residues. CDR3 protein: CASTEIPGTLAGGGEQFF. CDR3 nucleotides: TGTGCCAGCACCGAAATACCAGGGACACTAGCGGGAGGGGGTGAGCAGTTCTTC.